This T cell receptor beta chain was documented in a study of shared clonotypes between healthy human individuals. General study findings and limits: The study found lower generation probabilities in non-shared clonotypes than in those shared by all four donors. Rarefaction revealed incomplete sorted-subset sequencing despite large depth. Represented diversity (both genetic and exposure-history) was limited by the small number of donors.

This table comes from immunoSEQ multiplex PCR, and its TCRdb copy is limited to in-frame clones, with some not included. The repertoire includes hundreds of thousands of clones, roughly 96% of them detected once, and less than 0.13% sits in the top ten. The naive CD8 fraction comprised CD45RO-negative cells positively selected for CCR7 and excluded terminally differentiated effector memory CD45RA+ cells. Every one of the donors was a Caucasian adult that lived in Nashville, Tennessee. Looked up from germline, CDR1 is MNHNS and CDR2 is SASEGT. The V gene end was trimmed by 3 bases and the J gene end by 10 bases; junction bases not matched to a gene: 7. The CDR3 runs 14 residues. About this clone: What it binds is not known.

This chain joins TRBV6-1 and TRBJ2-1; 9 bases fit TRBD2. The clonotype comes from a woman aged 30 to 39 in good health. The sequencing input was naive CD8+ T cells sorted from blood. DNA for the CDR3: TGTGCCAGCAGTGAGTCTAGCGGGATGGGGGAGCAGTTCTTC. Translated: CASSESSGMGEQFF.